The text below deals with one T cell receptor (beta chain). Only one count was recorded for this clone. Its antigen remains unidentified. No much larger clone is present one base from it, and per-base qualities are unavailable. CD4+ T cells from unexposed donors were collected before the COVID-19 pandemic (2011-2018). The EasySep CD4+ T cell isolation kit was used to isolate CD4+ T cells once the cultures had run for roughly 11 days. Unexposed donor CD4+ T cells were tested for reactivity to SARS-CoV-2 S and N and four common cold coronavirus spike pools, as cell number allowed. Each well received about 1.9 million PBMCs, cultured in IMDM supplemented with about 4.5% human AB serum and about 10 IU/ml IL-2. Half of the culture medium was replaced with fresh IL-2-containing medium on days 3 and 7. In general, triplicate replicate wells were used for every peptide culture condition. Leukapheresis product for the unexposed donors was bought commercially. Ficoll-Paque PLUS gradient centrifugation was used to isolate PBMCs from leukapheresis product or whole blood. PBMCs were either used fresh in the expansion assay or cryopreserved at -140 degrees C. The QIAamp Micro DNA Kit was used to extract genomic DNA from the CD4+ T cells.

The data stem from a study of CD4 T cells in relation to SARS-CoV-2 and coronaviruses (dated by TCRdb to 2020 to 2022). Looking at the study overall: The ViraFEST assay cultured PBMCs with antigen for 10 days, then sequenced TCR beta CDR3s to find antigen-specific clonal expansions. Patient-derived lymphoblastoid cell lines were used to map the HLA restriction of shared crossreactive spike epitopes. The negative reference condition was either a culture with an HIV-1 Nef peptide pool or a culture with no peptide. Samples from a few pre-COVID donors and the naive versus memory experiments were sequenced with the Adaptive Biotechnologies TCR-sequencing kit; other data were Illumina-based. A different, Illumina-based TCR-beta assay was used to sequence expansion assays from other donors in the study. At the level of individual TCR clonotypes, the study evaluated whether memory CD4+ T cells crossreact between the spike proteins of SARS-CoV-2 and those of common cold coronaviruses. Results the study describes overall, beyond this receptor: Pre-pandemic and post-infection samples were not both contributed by any donor, so tracing of the source of pre-existing responses was limited. Small numbers of patients and of tested TCRs limited the study. In roughly 70% of donors, memory CD4+ clonotypes turned up that crossrecognized SARS-CoV-2 and at least one common cold coronavirus spike. Crossreactivity analysis centred on spike protein, so crossreactivity against other viral proteins was not assessed. Significantly weaker SARS-CoV-2-driven expansion was shown by crossreactive clones than by monoreactive clones, consistent with antigenic imprinting.

Library preparation used the immunoSEQ multiplex PCR assay. The study's own analysis went as follows. Preprocessing removed nonproductive sequences and CDR3s not starting with C, not ending with F or W, or shorter than 7 amino acids. The MANAFEST web app was used to call antigen-specific clonotypes on the basis of expansion compared with the reference and with other culture wells. A clone was considered positive if the clone showed significant expansion compared with the reference culture in 2 of 3 replicate wells at an FDR below 0.05. To be called positive, a clone also had to show significant expansion compared with every other tandem well and an odds ratio greater than 5. CDR3 homology was measured as pairwise Levenshtein distance, computed with the stringdist R package after trimming three terminal residues from each end. TCRdb retrieved this table from immuneACCESS and kept in-frame rearrangements only. Not all clones are present; in checked studies, unresolved V genes account for under half, and no reason is known for the remainder. V and J calls and clone size are those listed in that table; D and trimming were worked out from the DNA. This sample lists 15,000 to 20,000 clones; around 78% were detected once. Clones ranked in the top ten supply 15% of the sample.

V is pared back by 0 bases and J by 0 bases, with 11 bases lying between the germline termini. The CDR3 starts with the cysteine, ends with the phenylalanine, and has 16 residues. Of the read, only the CDR3 DNA is kept; its 48 bases are in frame from base 1. In the germline V gene, CDR1 corresponds to SGHRS and CDR2 to YFSETQ. Sequences were obtained from CD4+ T cells from PBMCs, cultured in vitro. The rearranged chain carries TRBV5-1 and TRBJ2-3; no D gene call is confident. The origin of this receptor is a human donor in good health. The bases read TGCGCCAGCAGCTTGGGAACAACTTCTAGCACAGATACGCAGTATTTT. Translated, this gives CASSLGTTSSTDTQYF. The variable domain in full, with residues beyond the CDR3 obtained from the reference TRBV5-1 and TRBJ2-3 genes, is KAGVTQTPRYLIKTRGQQVTLSCSPISGHRSVSWYQQTPGQGLQFLFEYFSETQRNKGNFPGRFSGRQFSNSRSEMNVSTLELGDSALYLCASSLGTTSSTDTQYFGPGTRLTVL.